A single T cell receptor (beta chain) is shown here with its context. What it binds is unknown. The CDR3 runs to 12 residues. Trimming cost V 2 bases and J 12 bases, with 14 bases left between them. Germline CDR1 ENHRY, CDR2 SYGVKD. These data come from a study of cytomegalovirus exposure and HLA in healthy donors. Overall study context: An earlier analysis identified 120 million or so unique TCR beta sequences in some 170 million T cells.

Study results and caveats: V- and J-gene trimming of TCR beta was linked (in a later analysis) to a missense DCLRE1C variant. A later analysis, which compared TCR beta chains of equal frequency, found the HLA-associated ones more clonally expanded.

Researchers ran the PCR with 60 Vbeta and 13 Jbeta primers. Assay used: immunoSEQ multiplex PCR; TCRdb lists only in-frame clones, some missing. The data hold 100,000 or so clones, with roughly 79% observed a single time. This chain joins TRBV10-3 and TRBJ2-7, with D perhaps matching TRBD1 (6 bases). The TCR was taken from a man in his forties in good health and CMV-seronegative. The specimen was PBMCs. The CDR3 DNA follows: TGTGCCATCAGTGAGACAGGGCTTGTCTGGTACTTC. Translation gives CAISETGLVWYF.